This T cell receptor beta chain came from a study of blood T cell repertoires in COVID-19. The CDR3 runs 15 residues. CDR1 SGHRS and CDR2 YFSETQ come from the germline V gene. Trimming cost V 3 bases and J 0 bases; bases outside gene matches: 3. Method: immunoSEQ multiplex PCR; TCRdb's copy keeps in-frame clones and lacks some. The sample lists over 25,000 clones; approximately 83% were seen once. This TCR was sampled from a man in his sixties or seventies with acute or convalescent COVID-19. V is TRBV5-1 and J is TRBJ2-3; 8 bases are a match to TRBD2. The sample consisted of peripheral blood. The CDR3 coding sequence is TGCGCCAGCAGCTCCAAGCGGGGGAGCACAGATACGCAGTATTTT. It translates to CASSSKRGSTDTQYF. The complete variable domain, with remaining parts taken from reference TRBV5-1 and TRBJ2-3, reads KAGVTQTPRYLIKTRGQQVTLSCSPISGHRSVSWYQQTPGQGLQFLFEYFSETQRNKGNFPGRFSGRQFSNSRSEMNVSTLELGDSALYLCASSSKRGSTDTQYFGPGTRLTVL.